The text below deals with one T cell receptor beta chain. Its antigen is currently unknown. With 1 base removed from V and 9 bases from J, the gap between germline ends came to 13 bases. The CDR3 covers 15 residues. Germline CDR1 MNHNY, CDR2 SVGAGI (reference sequence). The study ran its PCR with 60 Vbeta and 13 Jbeta primers. Libraries were prepared by immunoSEQ multiplex PCR; TCRdb keeps only in-frame clonotypes and omits some of them. The sample contains around 200,000 clones, 84% of which appear only once. These data belong to a study of cytomegalovirus exposure and HLA in healthy donors. Study overall: From about 170 million T cells, an earlier analysis saw 120 million or so unique TCR beta sequences. General study results and limits: As a later analysis showed, a missense DCLRE1C variant was linked to trimming of TCR beta V- and J-genes. Using a false discovery rate of 0.05, a later analysis showed that 15,000 to 20,000 TCR beta sequences were associated with HLA alleles. An observed cluster of highly shared sequence variants was recorded as a likely sequencing artifact.

The chain combines TRBV6-6 with TRBJ1-6, with no clear D. This TCR derives from a girl aged 2 to 10 in good health and CMV-seropositive. The sequenced sample was PBMCs. The DNA of the CDR3 is TGTGCCAGCAGTTACTTCCCTGAAAGACTTTCACCCCTCCACTTT. The encoded protein is CASSYFPERLSPLHF.